This is a list of T cell receptor beta chains from one sample in a study of blood T cell repertoires in COVID-19. Repertoires were generated with immunoSEQ multiplex PCR, while TCRdb's copy carries only in-frame clones and drops some. The table records 210,000 or so clones, about 77% of them present only once. The specimen was peripheral blood. The receptors derive from a woman at least 80 years old with active or convalescent COVID-19. Both conserved end residues are part of each CDR3. The D gene is left open where the match is weak. Only some rows state a clone size, as once, few, many or a class for expanded clones.

CDR3,DNA,D,V,size,J
CASSSRSSRVPGAFF,TGTGCCAGCAGTTCCCGTAGTTCCAGAGTCCCGGGGGCTTTCTTT,-,TRBV28,-,TRBJ1-1
CASSWGVGQPQHF,TGTGCCAGCAGTTGGGGGGTGGGTCAGCCCCAGCATTTT,-,TRBV28,few,TRBJ1-5
CASSLDAGYGYTF,TGTGCCAGCAGCTTAGACGCAGGGTATGGCTACACCTTC,-,TRBV11-2,-,TRBJ1-2
CASSQGLAANTGELFF,TGTGCCAGCAGCCAGGGACTAGCAGCAAACACCGGGGAGCTGTTTTTT,TRBD2,TRBV5-4,-,TRBJ2-2
CASSHHRASEAFF,TGTGCCAGCAGCCACCACAGGGCTTCTGAAGCTTTCTTT,-,TRBV3-1/TRBV3-2,-,TRBJ1-1
CASSLLPGQLGTDTQYF,TGTGCCAGCTCACTACTACCGGGACAGCTAGGCACAGATACGCAGTATTTT,TRBD1,TRBV18,-,TRBJ2-3
CASSLGIGAVEGETQYF,TGTGCCAGCAGCTTAGGTATAGGGGCGGTCGAAGGGGAGACCCAGTACTTC,-,TRBV7-8,-,TRBJ2-5
CASSQATGKLFF,TGTGCCAGCAGCCAAGCGACGGGGAAACTGTTTTTT,-,TRBV3-1/TRBV3-2,-,TRBJ1-4
CASSEQRGEPYEQYF,TGTGCCAGCAGTGAACAGCGGGGGGAACCCTACGAGCAGTACTTC,TRBD2,TRBV2,-,TRBJ2-7
CASSIFRGSSYEQYF,TGTGCCAGTAGTATTTTCCGGGGAAGCTCCTACGAGCAGTACTTC,-,TRBV19,-,TRBJ2-7
CASSLGRGTDTQYF,TGCGCCAGCAGCTTGGGACGGGGCACAGATACGCAGTATTTT,-,TRBV5-1,-,TRBJ2-3
CASSLRQGNSPLHF,TGTGCCAGCAGTTTAAGACAGGGAAATTCACCCCTCCACTTT,TRBD1,TRBV27,-,TRBJ1-6
CATTGGNYGYTF,TGCGCTACTACAGGGGGTAACTATGGCTACACCTTC,TRBD1,TRBV3-1/TRBV3-2,-,TRBJ1-2
CASSLQGGDNQPQHF,TGCGCCAGCAGCTTACAGGGAGGGGATAATCAGCCCCAGCATTTT,-,TRBV5-1,few,TRBJ1-5
CASSPQGRGRTEAFF,TGTGCCAGCAGTCCCCAGGGCAGGGGGAGGACTGAAGCTTTCTTT,TRBD1,TRBV6-6,-,TRBJ1-1
CASRQGASNQPQHF,TGTGCCAGCAGACAGGGGGCCAGCAATCAGCCCCAGCATTTT,TRBD1,TRBV27,many,TRBJ1-5
CASSLGQSTEAFF,TGTGCCAGCAGCTTAGGTCAGTCCACTGAAGCTTTCTTT,-,TRBV7-2,-,TRBJ1-1
CASSDRGHGYTF,TGTGCCAGCTCGGACAGGGGGCATGGCTACACCTTC,TRBD1,TRBV6-5,-,TRBJ1-2
CASSSTSGAYEQYF,TGTGCCAGCAGCTCGACTAGCGGGGCTTACGAGCAGTACTTC,TRBD2,TRBV6-2/TRBV6-3,-,TRBJ2-7
CASSPSSGTDTDTQYF,TGCGCCAGCAGCCCCTCTAGCGGGACCGACACAGATACGCAGTATTTT,TRBD2,TRBV5-1,once,TRBJ2-3
CASTPGGSTGELFF,TGTGCCAGCACCCCCGGGGGATCCACCGGGGAGCTGTTTTTT,-,TRBV28,-,TRBJ2-2
CASSDRSLTYEQYF,TGTGCCAGTAGTGACAGGTCTCTCACCTACGAGCAGTACTTC,-,TRBV19,few,TRBJ2-7
CASSSIGQGGSEAFF,TGTGCCAGCAGCTCAATCGGCCAGGGAGGCTCTGAAGCTTTCTTT,-,TRBV7-8,-,TRBJ1-1
CASSADRVSRGYTF,TGTGCCAGCAGCGCTGACAGGGTTTCTCGTGGCTACACCTTC,TRBD1,TRBV6-5,-,TRBJ1-2
CASNNRGRGYEQYF,TGTGCCAGCAACAACAGGGGTCGGGGCTACGAGCAGTACTTC,TRBD1,TRBV9,-,TRBJ2-7
CASSQEAGTAEAFF,TGTGCCAGCAGCCAAGAAGCCGGGACAGCCGAAGCTTTCTTT,TRBD1,TRBV3-1/TRBV3-2,-,TRBJ1-1
CASSPSGQANYGYTF,TGTGCCAGCAGCCCCTCAGGGCAGGCCAACTATGGCTACACCTTC,-,TRBV9,-,TRBJ1-2
CASSPSGIRYEQYF,TGTGCCAGCAGCCCTAGCGGGATCAGATACGAGCAGTACTTC,TRBD2,TRBV6-2/TRBV6-3,-,TRBJ2-7
CATGQTGELFF,TGTGCCACGGGCCAGACCGGGGAGCTGTTTTTT,-,TRBV15,-,TRBJ2-2
CASSPRTVSNEKLFF,TGTGCCAGCAGTCCAAGGACAGTCTCTAATGAAAAACTGTTTTTT,-,TRBV28,-,TRBJ1-4
CASSGRRTEAFF,TGTGCCAGCAGCGGCAGGAGGACTGAAGCTTTCTTT,-,TRBV11-2,-,TRBJ1-1
CASSLDMSAYNEQFF,TGTGCCAGCAGCTTGGATATGTCAGCCTACAATGAGCAGTTCTTC,-,TRBV5-6,-,TRBJ2-1
CASSFEGTGYTF,TGTGCCAGCAGCTTCGAGGGTACCGGCTACACCTTC,-,TRBV7-2,-,TRBJ1-2
CASSPLGGKEKLFF,TGTGCCAGCAGCCCCTTGGGGGGTAAAGAAAAACTGTTTTTT,-,TRBV7-9,-,TRBJ1-4
CSVVYGTGVNQPQHF,TGCAGCGTTGTTTATGGGACAGGGGTAAATCAGCCCCAGCATTTT,TRBD1,TRBV29-1,-,TRBJ1-5
CASSSRGGHNTGELFF,TGTGCCAGCAGTTCTCGGGGGGGCCACAACACCGGGGAGCTGTTTTTT,TRBD2,TRBV6-2/TRBV6-3,-,TRBJ2-2
CASSLRGRTEAFF,TGCGCCAGCAGCTTGCGGGGGAGGACTGAAGCTTTCTTT,-,TRBV5-1,-,TRBJ1-1
CAISESTPPGQFF,TGTGCCATCAGTGAGTCGACTCCGCCCGGGCAGTTCTTC,-,TRBV10-3,-,TRBJ2-1
CASSVSGTGVQPQHF,TGTGCCAGCAGTGTTTCTGGGACAGGGGTTCAGCCCCAGCATTTT,TRBD1,TRBV2,-,TRBJ1-5
CASSALFGGSTDTQYF,TGTGCCAGCAGCGCTCTTTTCGGCGGGAGCACAGATACGCAGTATTTT,-,TRBV9,few,TRBJ2-3
CASSYRGLDYEQYF,TGTGCCAGCAGTTACAGGGGGCTCGACTACGAGCAGTACTTC,TRBD1,TRBV28,few,TRBJ2-7
CASSLGQTGNTIYF,TGCGCCAGCAGCCTGGGGCAGACTGGAAACACCATATATTTT,-,TRBV5-1,-,TRBJ1-3
CASSQGGGRGTEAFF,TGCGCCAGCAGCCAAGGGGGTGGGCGCGGGACTGAAGCTTTCTTT,-,TRBV4-1,-,TRBJ1-1
CAISEFQQGQKLFF,TGTGCCATCAGTGAGTTCCAACAGGGTCAAAAACTGTTTTTT,-,TRBV10-3,-,TRBJ1-4
CASSSRAGQGELFF,TGTGCCAGCAGCTCCCGCGCGGGCCAAGGGGAGCTGTTTTTT,-,TRBV9,few,TRBJ2-2
CASSLAREEKLFF,TGCGCCAGCAGCTTGGCCCGGGAGGAAAAACTGTTTTTT,-,TRBV5-1,-,TRBJ1-4
CASSPRGGNHEQYF,TGTGCCAGCTCGCCGCGGGGTGGAAACCACGAGCAGTACTTC,-,TRBV18,once,TRBJ2-7
CASSLARAGGPETQYF,TGTGCCAGCAGCTTAGCGCGAGCGGGGGGGCCAGAGACCCAGTACTTC,TRBD2,TRBV7-2,-,TRBJ2-5
CASITAAGTGSYGYTF,TGTGCCAGCATCACCGCCGCCGGGACAGGGTCCTATGGCTACACCTTC,TRBD1,TRBV6-6,few,TRBJ1-2
CASSQVDPRQGVNNEQFF,TGCGCCAGCAGCCAAGTGGACCCCCGGCAGGGGGTAAACAATGAGCAGTTCTTC,TRBD1,TRBV4-1,-,TRBJ2-1
CASSRQGEGNEQFF,TGTGCCAGCAGCCGACAGGGGGAGGGCAATGAGCAGTTCTTC,TRBD1,TRBV5-4,-,TRBJ2-1
CASSVEGFNQPQHF,TGTGCCAGCAGTGTTGAGGGTTTCAATCAGCCCCAGCATTTT,-,TRBV2,-,TRBJ1-5
CASSIGRGTSPLHF,TGTGCCAGTAGTATCGGTAGGGGGACTTCACCCCTCCACTTT,-,TRBV19,-,TRBJ1-6
CASSPRQGQQYF,TGTGCCAGCAGTCCTAGACAGGGCCAGCAGTACTTC,TRBD1,TRBV27,-,TRBJ2-7